This T cell receptor (beta chain) derives from a study of OX40 agonist ivuxolimab in advanced cancers. Germline assignment: CDR1 MGHRA and CDR2 YSYEKL. With 1 base clipped from V and 5 bases from J, the junction kept 8 bases outside the gene matches. This CDR3 is built from 16 residues. Some clones are missing from TCRdb's copy, which holds only in-frame ones; the method was immunoSEQ multiplex PCR. The sample shows more than 75,000 clones, 89% of them seen only once. The chain couples TRBV4-1 to TRBJ2-5; TRBD2 aligns across 9 bases. The starting material was CD4+ or CD8+ T cells sorted from blood, obtained in a trial of the OX40 agonist ivuxolimab. The origin of this receptor is an adult with an advanced solid tumor such as melanoma, head and neck, liver or kidney cancer. For the CDR3, the DNA is TGCGCCAGCAGCCAAGGGATCGCGGGGGGGTTGGAGACCCAGTACTTC. Encoded protein: CASSQGIAGGLETQYF.